These T cell receptor beta chains were read from a single sample in a study of blood T cell repertoires in COVID-19. Generated by immunoSEQ multiplex PCR, the TCRdb table keeps only in-frame clones and is missing some. The table lists some 130,000 clones, roughly 79% of them singletons. Sequencing was carried out using peripheral blood. These receptors all stem from a human donor in a cohort sampled during active COVID-19. Each CDR3 is given with its conserved first and last residue. The D gene is left open where the match is weak. The size field is filled for only some rows; it gives once, few, many or a size class.

abundance | d_gene | j_gene | v_gene | CDR3nt | CDR3aa
- | TRBD1 | TRBJ1-2 | TRBV5-1 | TGCGCCAGCAGGGAGGGACAGGGAGGAGGAGGCTACACCTTC | CASREGQGGGGYTF
- | - | TRBJ2-7 | TRBV5-8 | TGTGCCAGCAACTCCGGGATCTTCTACGAGCAGTACTTC | CASNSGIFYEQYF
- | - | TRBJ1-4 | TRBV6-5 | TGTGCCAGCAGTTACCACGGGGGGACTCCGAATGAAAAACTGTTTTTT | CASSYHGGTPNEKLFF
- | TRBD1 | TRBJ2-4 | TRBV18 | TGTGCCAGCTCACCAGGGGACAGGGAAAACATTCAGTACTTC | CASSPGDRENIQYF
- | - | TRBJ2-7 | TRBV30 | TGTGCCTGGAGTGACGTGGACCCAGGCGGGGAGCAGTACTTC | CAWSDVDPGGEQYF
- | TRBD1 | TRBJ1-1 | TRBV15 | TGTGCCACCAGCAGAGCGGACAGGGCGAGCACTGAAGCTTTCTTT | CATSRADRASTEAFF
- | TRBD1 | TRBJ1-5 | TRBV6-5 | TGTGCCAGCAGACGGACAGGGGTCAATCAGCCCCAGCATTTT | CASRRTGVNQPQHF
- | TRBD1 | TRBJ1-2 | TRBV30 | TGTGCCTGGTCCCCCGGACAGGGGACGGGCTATGGCTACACCTTC | CAWSPGQGTGYGYTF
- | TRBD1 | TRBJ1-1 | TRBV28 | TGTGCCAGCAGTTTATACCCCCCCAGGGGGCGCGACACTGAAGCTTTCTTT | CASSLYPPRGRDTEAFF
- | TRBD1 | TRBJ1-1 | TRBV5-6 | TGTGCCAGCAGTACACAGGGGTACGACACTGAAGCTTTCTTT | CASSTQGYDTEAFF
- | - | TRBJ2-4 | TRBV4-1 | TGCGCCAGCAGCCAAGAGGGAAGGGGCCGGAACATTCAGTACTTC | CASSQEGRGRNIQYF
- | - | TRBJ1-3 | TRBV5-1 | TGCGCCAGCAGCCTCGGGTCGGAAGGTGGAAACACCATATATTTT | CASSLGSEGGNTIYF
- | - | TRBJ1-1 | TRBV21-1 | TGTGCCAGCAGCACGGGACAGGGCGAGGAGAAGAACACTGAAGCTTTCTTT | CASSTGQGEEKNTEAFF
- | TRBD1 | TRBJ2-7 | TRBV2 | TGTGCCAGCAGTGACAGGGGGCGCGCCTACGAGCAGTACTTC | CASSDRGRAYEQYF
- | - | TRBJ2-7 | TRBV30 | TGTGCCTTGGGCATCCCAACCTACGAGCAGTACTTC | CALGIPTYEQYF
- | TRBD2 | TRBJ2-3 | TRBV27 | TGTGCCAGCAGTGCCCTCACTAGCGGGGCAAATACGCAGTATTTT | CASSALTSGANTQYF
- | - | TRBJ1-2 | TRBV19 | TGTGCCAGTAGTATGAGCGGGTACTATGGCTACACCTTC | CASSMSGYYGYTF
once | - | TRBJ1-2 | TRBV18 | TGTGCCAGCTCACCACAGTGGGGAGGGATTGACTATGGCTACACCTTC | CASSPQWGGIDYGYTF
few | - | TRBJ1-1 | TRBV5-1 | TGCGCCAGCAGCTTCGACAGGCTCGGGACTGAAGCTTTCTTT | CASSFDRLGTEAFF
- | - | TRBJ1-4 | TRBV5-4 | TGTGCCAGCAGCCCCGGAGGTTATGCAACTAATGAAAAACTGTTTTTT | CASSPGGYATNEKLFF
- | - | TRBJ1-6 | TRBV15 | TGTGCCACCAGCAGAGATCGCTACAATTCACCCCTCCACTTT | CATSRDRYNSPLHF
- | TRBD2 | TRBJ2-1 | TRBV6-5 | TGTGCCAGCAGTTTAGGACTAGCGGAGCACAATGAGCAGTTCTTC | CASSLGLAEHNEQFF
- | - | TRBJ1-5 | TRBV4-1 | TGCGCCAGCAGCCAAGATTTGGGAGCATTTTATAGCAATCAGCCCCAGCATTTT | CASSQDLGAFYSNQPQHF
- | TRBD1 | TRBJ2-3 | TRBV5-1 | TGCGCCAGCAGCTTGGAGGGACAGGGAGACACAGATACGCAGTATTTT | CASSLEGQGDTDTQYF
- | - | TRBJ2-7 | TRBV30 | TGTGCCTGGAGTATGGGGGGGCTGGACGAGCAGTACTTC | CAWSMGGLDEQYF
- | TRBD1 | TRBJ2-7 | TRBV5-6 | TGTGCCAGCACCCACCCCGCGACAGGGTCCTACGAGCAGTACTTC | CASTHPATGSYEQYF
- | TRBD1 | TRBJ1-1 | TRBV7-3 | TGTGCCAGCAGATCTACAGGGGTCTTGAACACTGAAGCTTTCTTT | CASRSTGVLNTEAFF
few | TRBD1 | TRBJ2-1 | TRBV10-3 | TGTGCCACCGACAGGGGGCGTTACAATGAGCAGTTCTTC | CATDRGRYNEQFF
- | - | TRBJ1-2 | TRBV7-2 | TGTGCCAGCAGCTTCCGAGATGAGAAAGCCTACACCTTC | CASSFRDEKAYTF
- | - | TRBJ2-1 | TRBV7-9 | TGTGCCAGCAGCCGGGAGAATGAGCAGTTCTTC | CASSRENEQFF
- | - | TRBJ1-2 | TRBV5-1 | TGCGCCAGCAGCTTGGAGTCGGATGGCTACACCTTC | CASSLESDGYTF
- | - | TRBJ2-2 | TRBV5-1 | TGCGCCAGCAAACTACAGGGACGGGGCACCGGGGAGCTGTTTTTT | CASKLQGRGTGELFF
- | TRBD1 | TRBJ2-7 | TRBV5-1 | TGCGCCAGCCGGGACAGGCCATCCTACGAGCAGTACTTC | CASRDRPSYEQYF
- | - | TRBJ2-5 | TRBV19 | TGTGCCAGTAGTGGACGGGGGAACCAAGAGACCCAGTACTTC | CASSGRGNQETQYF
- | - | TRBJ2-5 | TRBV4-1 | TGCGCCAGCAGCTACAATCAGGGCCAAGAGACCCAGTACTTC | CASSYNQGQETQYF
- | - | TRBJ2-5 | TRBV12-3/TRBV12-4 | TGTGCCAGCAGTCCTGCAGGGGCAGAGACCCAGTACTTC | CASSPAGAETQYF
- | TRBD2 | TRBJ2-5 | TRBV3-1/TRBV3-2 | TGTGCCAGCAGCCAAGGAGAAGGGAAGCGGGGGGGAAGAAGGACCCAGTACTTC | CASSQGEGKRGGRRTQYF
- | TRBD1 | TRBJ1-1 | TRBV12-5 | TGTGCTAGTGGTACCGGGACAGGGGACTCCGGGGCTTTCTTT | CASGTGTGDSGAFF
few | TRBD1 | TRBJ1-5 | TRBV11-2 | TGTGCCAGCAGCTTTCAGGGGACAGGGCAGCCCCAGCATTTT | CASSFQGTGQPQHF
- | TRBD1 | TRBJ1-1 | TRBV2 | TGTGCCAGCAGAAACTGGACAGGGGGGAGAGTCATGAACACTGAAGCTTTCTTT | CASRNWTGGRVMNTEAFF
- | - | TRBJ2-3 | TRBV2 | TGTGCCCCCGGTCGTGGGGCCCAAGATACGCAGTATTTT | CAPGRGAQDTQYF
- | TRBD2 | TRBJ2-5 | TRBV9 | TGTGCCAGCAGCCGAGGGGCTAGCGGGAGCCAAGAGACCCAGTACTTC | CASSRGASGSQETQYF
few | - | TRBJ2-7 | TRBV14 | TGTGCCAGCAGCCAAGATGAAGCCTTGCCCTACGAGCAGTACTTC | CASSQDEALPYEQYF
- | - | TRBJ2-1 | TRBV5-4 | TGTGCCAGCAGCTTCCAACTGGGGGCCCCTTCCTACAATGAGCAGTTCTTC | CASSFQLGAPSYNEQFF
- | TRBD2 | TRBJ2-3 | TRBV27 | TGTGCCAGCAGTCCCGGGACTAGCGGGGGGATATCGCAGTATTTT | CASSPGTSGGISQYF
- | TRBD1 | TRBJ1-4 | TRBV7-9 | TGTGCCAGCAGCCATAGGCGGCAGACAGGGCTTGATGAAAAACTGTTTTTT | CASSHRRQTGLDEKLFF
once | - | TRBJ1-6 | TRBV6-5 | TGTGCCAGCAGCCGCACTCAAGGGGAATCACCCCTCCACTTT | CASSRTQGESPLHF
- | - | TRBJ2-1 | TRBV15 | TGTGCCACCAGCAGAGATTATGTTCGCTACAATGAGCAGTTCTTC | CATSRDYVRYNEQFF
- | TRBD1 | TRBJ1-1 | TRBV3-1/TRBV3-2 | TGTGCCAGCAGCCAATCTACAGGGGGGACTGAAGCTTTCTTT | CASSQSTGGTEAFF
- | TRBD1 | TRBJ1-2 | TRBV25-1 | TGTGCCAGCAGAAGGACAGGGAACTATGGCTACACCTTC | CASRRTGNYGYTF
once | - | TRBJ1-2 | TRBV13 | TGTGCCAGCAGCTTTCAGGGGTCGCATGGCTACACCTTC | CASSFQGSHGYTF
- | TRBD2 | TRBJ2-3 | TRBV3-1/TRBV3-2 | TGTGCCAGCAGCCAAGCGGGGGGTTCAGATACGCAGTATTTT | CASSQAGGSDTQYF
- | - | TRBJ1-2 | TRBV6-1 | TGTGCCAGCAGTGATTGGGGAGGCTATGGCTACACCTTC | CASSDWGGYGYTF